Below, one T cell receptor beta chain is given with its context. This table comes from immunoSEQ multiplex PCR, and its TCRdb copy is limited to in-frame clones, with some not included. The data contain 100,000 to 120,000 clones, roughly 90% of them singletons. This entry is derived from a study of siplizumab effects on memory and regulatory T cells. V lost 8 bases and J 4 bases, leaving 12 bases between the germline ends. The germline gives CDR1 MNHEY, CDR2 SVGAGI. The CDR3 loop spans 13 amino acids. The source material was CD4+ T cells sorted from blood. The TCR was taken from a human donor in good health. The rearrangement uses TRBV6-5 and TRBJ1-5, with no clear D. Here the CDR3 reads CASSTRRNQPQHF. DNA for the CDR3: TGTGCCAGCTCAACCCGCAGAAATCAGCCCCAGCATTTT.